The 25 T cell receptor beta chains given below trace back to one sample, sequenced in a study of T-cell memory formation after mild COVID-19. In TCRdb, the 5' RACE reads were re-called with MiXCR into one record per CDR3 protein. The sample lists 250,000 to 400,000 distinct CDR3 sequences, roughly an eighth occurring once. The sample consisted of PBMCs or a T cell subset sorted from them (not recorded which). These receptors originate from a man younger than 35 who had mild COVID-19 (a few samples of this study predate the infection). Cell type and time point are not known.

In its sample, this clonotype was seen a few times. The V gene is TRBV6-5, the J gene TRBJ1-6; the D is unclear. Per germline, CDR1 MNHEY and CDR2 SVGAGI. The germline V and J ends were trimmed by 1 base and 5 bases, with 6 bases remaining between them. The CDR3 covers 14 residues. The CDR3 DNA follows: TGTGCCAGCAGTTACTTGAGGGATAATTCACCCCTCCACTTT. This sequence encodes CASSYLRDNSPLHF.

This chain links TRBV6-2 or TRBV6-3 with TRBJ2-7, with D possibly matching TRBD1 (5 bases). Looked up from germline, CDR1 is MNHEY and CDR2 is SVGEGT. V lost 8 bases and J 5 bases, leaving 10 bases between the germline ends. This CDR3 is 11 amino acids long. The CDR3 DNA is TGTGCCAGCGCAGGGTGGAACGAGCAGTACGTC. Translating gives CASAGWNEQYV.

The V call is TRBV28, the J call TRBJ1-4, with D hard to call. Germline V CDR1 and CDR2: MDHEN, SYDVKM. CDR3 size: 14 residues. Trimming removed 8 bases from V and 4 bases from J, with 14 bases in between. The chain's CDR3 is CASARPSSNEKLFF. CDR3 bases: TGTGCCAGCGCCCGACCCTCGAGTAATGAAAAACTGTTTTTT.

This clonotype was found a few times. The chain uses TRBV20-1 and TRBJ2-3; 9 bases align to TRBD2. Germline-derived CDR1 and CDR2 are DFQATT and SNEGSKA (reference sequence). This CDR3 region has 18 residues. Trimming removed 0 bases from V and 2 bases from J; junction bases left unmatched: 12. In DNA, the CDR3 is TGCAGTGCTAGAGATCCAGCGGGGGGTCACGGAAACACAGATACGCAGTATTTT. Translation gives CSARDPAGGHGNTDTQYF.

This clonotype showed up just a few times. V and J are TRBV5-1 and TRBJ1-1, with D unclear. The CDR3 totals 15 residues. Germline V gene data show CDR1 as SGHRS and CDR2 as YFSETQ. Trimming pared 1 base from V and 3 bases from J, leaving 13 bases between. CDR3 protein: CASSLIRSSYTEAFF. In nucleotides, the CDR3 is TGCGCCAGCAGCTTGATACGGTCCTCGTACACTGAAGCTTTCTTT.

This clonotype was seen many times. CDR3 sequence: CASSLEATSYNEQFF. CDR3 sequence (DNA): TGTGCCAGCAGCTTAGAGGCAACCTCCTACAATGAGCAGTTCTTC. The rearrangement links TRBV11-2 to TRBJ2-1, with D hard to call. The CDR3 totals 15 residues. V was clipped by 0 bases and J by 0 bases, with 6 bases between them. Per germline, CDR1 SGHAT and CDR2 FQNNGV.

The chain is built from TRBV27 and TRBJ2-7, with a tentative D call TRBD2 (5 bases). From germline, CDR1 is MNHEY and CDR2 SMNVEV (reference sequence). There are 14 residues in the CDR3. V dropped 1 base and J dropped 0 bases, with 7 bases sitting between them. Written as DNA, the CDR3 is TGTGCCAGCAGTTTATGGGAGAGCTCCTACGAGCAGTACTTC. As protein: CASSLWESSYEQYF.

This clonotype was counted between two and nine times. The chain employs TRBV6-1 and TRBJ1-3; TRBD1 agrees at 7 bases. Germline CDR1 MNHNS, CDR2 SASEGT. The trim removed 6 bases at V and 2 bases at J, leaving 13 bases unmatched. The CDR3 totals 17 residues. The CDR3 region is CASSLRTSGTAGNTIYF. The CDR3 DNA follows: TGTGCCAGCAGCCTAAGAACCTCCGGGACAGCTGGAAACACCATATATTTT.

The CDR3 DNA follows: TGTGCCAGCAGCTCATACCGGGACAGGGGTGGCTACACCTTC. Protein product: CASSSYRDRGGYTF. The rearrangement joins TRBV11-2 to TRBJ1-2, with TRBD1 matching over 10 bases. The CDR3 contains 14 residues. Germline V lookup: CDR1 SGHAT, CDR2 FQNNGV. J lost 7 bases, V lost 4 bases, and 6 bases had no gene match.

DNA for the CDR3: TGTGCCAGCAGCCCCCGTTTGTGGAATACAGGGCCCATCTTGCATGAGCAGTTCTTC. This translates into CASSPRLWNTGPILHEQFF. The chain joins TRBV9 to TRBJ2-1, with D perhaps matching TRBD1 (6 bases). This CDR3 region has 19 residues. V lost 4 bases, J lost 8 bases, and 31 bases lay in between. Germline loops: CDR1 SGDLS, CDR2 YYNGEE.

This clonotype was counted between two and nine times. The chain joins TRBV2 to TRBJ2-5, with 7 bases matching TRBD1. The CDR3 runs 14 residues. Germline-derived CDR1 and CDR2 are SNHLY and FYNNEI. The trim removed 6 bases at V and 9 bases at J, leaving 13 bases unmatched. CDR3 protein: CASSPWTGRQSQYF. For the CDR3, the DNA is TGTGCCAGCAGCCCCTGGACAGGACGACAGTCCCAGTACTTC.

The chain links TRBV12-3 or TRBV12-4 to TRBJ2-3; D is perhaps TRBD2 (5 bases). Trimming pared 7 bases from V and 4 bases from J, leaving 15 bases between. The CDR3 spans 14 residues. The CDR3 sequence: CASMRRQIADTQYF. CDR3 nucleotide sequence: TGTGCCAGCATGAGGAGGCAGATAGCAGATACGCAGTATTTT.

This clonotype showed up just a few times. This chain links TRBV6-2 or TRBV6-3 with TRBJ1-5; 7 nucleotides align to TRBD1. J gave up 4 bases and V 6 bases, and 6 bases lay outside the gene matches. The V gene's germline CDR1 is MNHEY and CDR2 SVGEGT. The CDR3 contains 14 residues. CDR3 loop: CASSGQVPNQPQHF. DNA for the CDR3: TGTGCCAGCAGCGGACAGGTACCAAATCAGCCCCAGCATTTT.

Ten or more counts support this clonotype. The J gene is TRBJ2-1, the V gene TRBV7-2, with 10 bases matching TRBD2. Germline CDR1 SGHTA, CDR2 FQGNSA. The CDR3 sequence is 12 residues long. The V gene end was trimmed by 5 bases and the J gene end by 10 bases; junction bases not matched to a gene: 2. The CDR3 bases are TGTGCCAGCAGCCTTAGCGGGGGGGAGCAGTTCTTC. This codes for CASSLSGGEQFF.

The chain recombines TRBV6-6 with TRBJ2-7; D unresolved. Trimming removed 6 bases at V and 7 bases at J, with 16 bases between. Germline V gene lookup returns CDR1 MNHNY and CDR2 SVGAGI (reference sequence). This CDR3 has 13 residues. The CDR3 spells CASRMSDQWEQYV. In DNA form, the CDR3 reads TGTGCCAGCAGAATGTCTGATCAGTGGGAGCAGTACGTC.

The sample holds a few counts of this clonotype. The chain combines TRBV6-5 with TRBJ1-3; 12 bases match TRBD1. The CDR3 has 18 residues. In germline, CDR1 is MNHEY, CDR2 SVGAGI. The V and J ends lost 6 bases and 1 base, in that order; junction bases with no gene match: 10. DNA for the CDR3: TGTGCCAGCAGCTCCCCCGGGACAGGGGGCTATTCTGGAAACACCATATATTTT. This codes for CASSSPGTGGYSGNTIYF.

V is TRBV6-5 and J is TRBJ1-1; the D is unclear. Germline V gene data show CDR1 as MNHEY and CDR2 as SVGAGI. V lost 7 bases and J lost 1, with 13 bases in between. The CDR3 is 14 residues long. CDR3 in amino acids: CASIHSSGNTEAFF. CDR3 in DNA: TGTGCCAGCATCCACTCGTCTGGGAACACTGAAGCTTTCTTT.

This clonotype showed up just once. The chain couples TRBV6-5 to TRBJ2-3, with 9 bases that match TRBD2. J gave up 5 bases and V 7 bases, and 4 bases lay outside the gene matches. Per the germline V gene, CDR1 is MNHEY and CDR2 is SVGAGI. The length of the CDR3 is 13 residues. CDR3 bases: TGTGCCAGCACCAATAGCGGGGGAGATACGCAGTATTTT. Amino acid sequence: CASTNSGGDTQYF.

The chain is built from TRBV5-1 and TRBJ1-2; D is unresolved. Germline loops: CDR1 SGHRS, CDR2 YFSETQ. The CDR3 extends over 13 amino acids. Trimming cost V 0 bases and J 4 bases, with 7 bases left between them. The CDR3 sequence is CASSLAEGYGYTF. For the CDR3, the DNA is TGCGCCAGCAGCTTGGCTGAAGGCTATGGCTACACCTTC.

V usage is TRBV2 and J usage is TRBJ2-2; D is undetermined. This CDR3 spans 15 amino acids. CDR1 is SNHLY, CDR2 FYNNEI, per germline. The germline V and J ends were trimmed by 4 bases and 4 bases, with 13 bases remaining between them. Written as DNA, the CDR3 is TGTGCCAGCAGTGTCGGGCAGCACATCACCGGGGAGCTGTTTTTT. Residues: CASSVGQHITGELFF.

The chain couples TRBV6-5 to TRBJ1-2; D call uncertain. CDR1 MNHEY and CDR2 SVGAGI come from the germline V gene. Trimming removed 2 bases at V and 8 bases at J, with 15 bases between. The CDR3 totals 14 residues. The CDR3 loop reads CASSYGDGPYGYTF. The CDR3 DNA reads TGTGCCAGCAGTTACGGGGATGGGCCGTACGGCTACACCTTC.

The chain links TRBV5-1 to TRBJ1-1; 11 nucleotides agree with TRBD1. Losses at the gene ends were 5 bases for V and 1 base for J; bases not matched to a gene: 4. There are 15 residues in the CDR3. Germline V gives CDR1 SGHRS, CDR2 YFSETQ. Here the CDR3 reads CASRRTGGANTEAFF. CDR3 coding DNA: TGCGCCAGCAGGAGGACAGGGGGCGCGAACACTGAAGCTTTCTTT.

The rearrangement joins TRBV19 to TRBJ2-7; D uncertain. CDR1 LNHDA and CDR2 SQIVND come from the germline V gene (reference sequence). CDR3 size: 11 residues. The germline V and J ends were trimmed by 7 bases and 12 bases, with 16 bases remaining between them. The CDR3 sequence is CASKRPAPGYV. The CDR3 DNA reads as TGTGCCAGTAAACGGCCTGCTCCTGGGTACGTC.

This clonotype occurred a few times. DNA of the CDR3: TGTGCCAGCAGCTTCTGGGACAGTACTAATGTTGAGCAGTTCTTC. Amino acids: CASSFWDSTNVEQFF. The rearrangement uses TRBV7-2 and TRBJ2-1; 7 bases agree with TRBD1. The CDR3 runs to 15 residues. Losses at the gene ends were 3 bases for V and 9 bases for J; bases not matched to a gene: 11. Germline V gives CDR1 SGHTA, CDR2 FQGNSA.

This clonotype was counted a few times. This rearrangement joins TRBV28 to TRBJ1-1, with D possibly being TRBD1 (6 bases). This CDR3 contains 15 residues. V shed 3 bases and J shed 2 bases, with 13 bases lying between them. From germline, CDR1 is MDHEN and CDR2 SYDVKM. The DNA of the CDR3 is TGTGCCAGCAGTTTCGAAGGGGGGCAAAACACTGAAGCTTTCTTT. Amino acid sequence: CASSFEGGQNTEAFF. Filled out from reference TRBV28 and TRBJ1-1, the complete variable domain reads DVKVTQSSRYLVKRTGEKVFLECVQDMDHENMFWYRQDPGLGLRLIYFSYDVKMKEKGDIPEGYSVSREKKERFSLILESASTNQTSMYLCASSFEGGQNTEAFFGQGTRLTVV.